The 30 T cell receptor beta chains in this list originate from one sample, sequenced in a study of T cell repertoires in cytomegalovirus infection. TCRdb reprocessed the reads via MiXCR and lists one record per CDR3 protein. The table includes 450,000 to 600,000 distinct CDR3 sequences, approximately 11% detected once. Input material: PBMCs. The source is a human donor in good health (CMV status not recorded). Some clones in this sample may be carry-over from other donors' samples.

The chain couples TRBV27 to TRBJ2-2; TRBD2 matches at 7 bases. The CDR3 runs to 14 residues. From germline, CDR1 is MNHEY and CDR2 SMNVEV (reference sequence). J was trimmed by 6 bases and V by 7 bases; bases with no gene match: 8. The CDR3, as DNA: TGTGCCAGCAAAGCAGCGGGAAAGGCCGGGGAGCTGTTTTTT. It yields the protein CASKAAGKAGELFF.

This clonotype showed up many times. The rearrangement uses TRBV7-9 and TRBJ2-1; 16 bases are shared with TRBD2. Germline assignment: CDR1 SEHNR and CDR2 FQNEAQ (reference sequence). The CDR3 is 17 residues long. V dropped 5 bases and J dropped 7; count of bases not matched to a gene: 8. CDR3 DNA sequence: TGTGCCAGCAGCCTAAAGGGACTAGCGGGAGGGCTTAATGAGCAGTTCTTC. Protein product: CASSLKGLAGGLNEQFF. The variable domain in full, with the rest retrieved from reference TRBV7-9 and TRBJ2-1, is DTGVSQNPRHKITKRGQNVTFRCDPISEHNRLYWYRQTLGQGPEFLTYFQNEAQLEKSRLLSDRFSAERPKGSFSTLEIQRTEQGDSAMYLCASSLKGLAGGLNEQFFGPGTRLTVL.

There are many counts of this clonotype. The CDR3 coding sequence is TGTGCCAGCAGCTTACGTAGCGGGAGGGTGTACAATGAGCAGTTCTTC. Translation gives CASSLRSGRVYNEQFF. V usage is TRBV7-2 and J usage is TRBJ2-1, with TRBD2 matching 11 bases. The CDR3 runs 16 residues. Germline CDR1 and CDR2: SGHTA and FQGNSA. Germline trimming cut 2 bases from V and 4 bases from J; bases unmatched to any gene: 4.

This clonotype has just a few counts. This chain's CDR3 is CAISVPGGETQYF. The CDR3 nucleotides are TGTGCCATCAGTGTCCCGGGAGGAGAGACCCAGTACTTC. The chain combines TRBV10-3 with TRBJ2-5, with 7 nucleotides matching TRBD2. Germline loops: CDR1 ENHRY, CDR2 SYGVKD. This CDR3 contains 13 residues. Trimming at V came to 4 bases and at J to 4 bases, leaving 3 bases not matched to a gene.

The chain has TRBV28 and TRBJ2-5, with D tentatively TRBD2 (7 bases). Trimming removed 4 bases at V and 5 bases at J, with 14 bases between. This CDR3 is 14 amino acids long. CDR1 is MDHEN, CDR2 SYDVKM, per germline. In DNA form, the CDR3 reads TGTGCCAGCAGTTCGGGGGGCGCGTTGGAGACCCAGTACTTC. It specifies CASSSGGALETQYF. The whole variable domain, filled in from reference TRBV28 and TRBJ2-5, reads DVKVTQSSRYLVKRTGEKVFLECVQDMDHENMFWYRQDPGLGLRLIYFSYDVKMKEKGDIPEGYSVSREKKERFSLILESASTNQTSMYLCASSSGGALETQYFGPGTRLLVL.

In its sample, this clonotype was seen many times. The DNA of the CDR3 is TGTGCCAGCAGTTTTTCGCGGCAGCTTGAAGCTTTCTTT. It encodes CASSFSRQLEAFF. This sequence joins TRBV7-9 and TRBJ1-1; D not resolved. This CDR3 is 13 amino acids long. Germline CDR1 and CDR2: SEHNR and FQNEAQ (reference sequence). The V end was cut by 6 bases, the J end by 7 bases, with 15 bases between.

This clonotype was seen at least ten times. The V and J genes are TRBV9 and TRBJ2-1; 8 nucleotides agree with TRBD2. Germline-derived CDR1 and CDR2 are SGDLS and YYNGEE. V shed 0 bases and J 4 bases; nucleotides not matched to a gene: 6. The CDR3 extends over 16 amino acids. CDR3: CASSVASGRGYNEQFF. CDR3 sequence (DNA): TGTGCCAGCAGCGTAGCGAGCGGGAGAGGGTACAATGAGCAGTTCTTC.

This clonotype was detected ten times or more. This rearrangement joins TRBV19 to TRBJ1-6; perhaps TRBD1 as D (5 bases). CDR1 and CDR2 (germline): LNHDA, SQIVND (reference sequence). The CDR3 consists of 17 residues. Trimming stripped 6 bases from V and 5 bases from J, with 20 bases between. DNA of the CDR3: TGTGCCAGTAGCCTACCCGCCTGGGGGAGAGATAATTCACCCCTCCACTTT. Translation: CASSLPAWGRDNSPLHF.

This clonotype came up many times. The chain recombines TRBV7-8 with TRBJ2-1, with D unresolved. Trimming pared 1 base from V and 2 bases from J, leaving 9 bases between. The CDR3 is 15 residues long. Per the germline V gene, CDR1 is SGHVS and CDR2 is FQNEAQ. CDR3 coding DNA: TGTGCCAGCAGCTTAGTGTTAGATGCCTACAATGAGCAGTTCTTC. Its translation: CASSLVLDAYNEQFF. Full variable domain (missing parts from reference TRBV7-8 and TRBJ2-1): GAGVSQSPRYKVAKRGQDVALRCDPISGHVSLFWYQQALGQGPEFLTYFQNEAQLDKSGLPSDRFFAERPEGSVSTLKIQRTQQEDSAVYLCASSLVLDAYNEQFFGPGTRLTVL.

The CDR3 DNA sequence: TGTGCCAGCAGTTCTCCGGGACGGGTAGGAGAGACCCAGTACTTC. Residues: CASSSPGRVGETQYF. V is TRBV6-5 and J is TRBJ2-5, with D tentatively TRBD1 or TRBD2 (5 bases each). The CDR3 runs to 15 residues. CDR1 is MNHEY, CDR2 SVGAGI, per germline. V dropped 4 bases and J dropped 4 bases, with 16 bases sitting between them.

CDR3 sequence: CASSEGSWETGETQYF. The CDR3 DNA sequence: TGTGCCAGCAGTGAAGGTTCGTGGGAGACGGGAGAGACCCAGTACTTC. This sequence joins TRBV6-1 and TRBJ2-5, with D maybe TRBD2 (5 bases). V shed 1 base and J shed 4 bases, with 16 bases lying between them. Germline values: CDR1 MNHNS, CDR2 SASEGT. This CDR3 contains 16 residues.

The sample holds many counts of this clonotype. This rearrangement joins TRBV19 to TRBJ2-3; D is uncertain. The CDR3 runs to 13 residues. Between the trimmed V and J ends, which lost 5 bases and 6 bases, there was a span of 12 bases. Germline CDR1 and CDR2: LNHDA and SQIVND (reference sequence). The CDR3 nucleotides read TGTGCCAGTAGTCCCCTTCAACGGGATACGCAGTATTTT. Protein product: CASSPLQRDTQYF. The full variable domain, in which reference TRBV19 and TRBJ2-3 provide the parts outside the CDR3, is DGGITQSPKYLFRKEGQNVTLSCEQNLNHDAMYWYRQDPGQGLRLIYYSQIVNDFQKGDIAEGYSVSREKKESFPLTVTSAQKNPTAFYLCASSPLQRDTQYFGPGTRLTVL.

This clonotype was found many times. This chain connects TRBV12-3 or TRBV12-4 to TRBJ2-3, with 9 bases aligning to TRBD1. V lost 5 bases, J lost 3 bases, and 9 bases stayed unmatched. The CDR3 contains 16 residues. The CDR3 nucleotides are TGTGCCAGCAGTGTGTCTGGGACAGGGAGTACAGATACGCAGTATTTT. Protein sequence: CASSVSGTGSTDTQYF.

This clonotype was picked up many times. The V and J genes are TRBV6-1 and TRBJ1-1; weak D call: TRBD1 (5 bases). Between the trimmed V and J ends, which lost 1 base and 4 bases, there was a span of 13 bases. Germline CDR1 MNHNS, CDR2 SASEGT. This CDR3 comprises 15 residues. As DNA, the CDR3 is TGTGCCAGCAGTGAAGGAAGGGGACGGGGCACTGAAGCTTTCTTT. Translation gives CASSEGRGRGTEAFF.

At least ten counts were recorded for this clonotype. The chain joins TRBV28 to TRBJ2-2; a weak D match, TRBD2 (6 bases). This CDR3 is 15 amino acids long. Germline values: CDR1 MDHEN, CDR2 SYDVKM. Trimming pared 5 bases from V and 6 bases from J, leaving 16 bases between. Here the CDR3 reads CASSRSFAGPGELFF. The CDR3 DNA follows: TGTGCCAGCAGTCGGTCGTTTGCGGGACCCGGGGAGCTGTTTTTT. The full variable domain, in which reference TRBV28 and TRBJ2-2 provide the parts outside the CDR3, is DVKVTQSSRYLVKRTGEKVFLECVQDMDHENMFWYRQDPGLGLRLIYFSYDVKMKEKGDIPEGYSVSREKKERFSLILESASTNQTSMYLCASSRSFAGPGELFFGEGSRLTVL.

This clonotype appeared many times. The V call is TRBV27, the J call TRBJ1-4; tentative D call: TRBD1 (5 bases). From germline, CDR1 is MNHEY and CDR2 SMNVEV (reference sequence). V lost 4 bases to trimming and J lost 10 bases, with 16 bases between them. This CDR3 is built from 14 residues. The CDR3 sequence: CASSSGWGLGKLFF. In DNA, the CDR3 is TGTGCCAGCAGTTCCGGGTGGGGCCTTGGAAAACTGTTTTTT.

This clonotype occurred many times. CDR3 residues: CASSFHAGEQYF. The CDR3 coding sequence is TGTGCCAGCAGTTTCCATGCCGGCGAGCAGTACTTC. This chain joins TRBV27 and TRBJ2-7; no clear D gene. The CDR3 contains 12 residues. The germline V and J ends were trimmed by 3 bases and 6 bases, with 9 bases remaining between them. Germline V CDR1 and CDR2: MNHEY, SMNVEV (reference sequence).

There are many counts of this clonotype. This rearrangement joins TRBV6-5 to TRBJ1-1; tentatively, D is TRBD1 (6 bases). Germline CDR1 MNHEY, CDR2 SVGAGI. The CDR3 contains 16 residues. V gave up 0 bases and J gave up 11 bases, with 22 bases separating them. CDR3 sequence (DNA): TGTGCCAGCAGTTACTCGGGGGGCTTGGTTGGCGGCGGGGCTTTCTTT. The encoded protein is CASSYSGGLVGGGAFF.

The chain recombines TRBV11-2 with TRBJ1-1, with a possible D match to TRBD1 (6 bases). Germline V gene lookup returns CDR1 SGHAT and CDR2 FQNNGV. CDR3 length: 14 residues. V shed 2 bases and J shed 3 bases, with 10 bases lying between them. For the CDR3, the DNA is TGTGCCAGCAGCTTAAACAGGGAGGACACTGAAGCTTTCTTT. Translation: CASSLNREDTEAFF.

This clonotype was observed a handful of times. The genes are TRBV5-1 and TRBJ2-7; 8 nucleotides align to TRBD1. This CDR3 has 13 residues. J lost 5 bases, V lost 1 base, and 2 bases had no gene match. Germline CDR1 is SGHRS and CDR2 is YFSETQ. This chain's CDR3 is CASSLYRGDEQYF. In DNA form, the CDR3 reads TGCGCCAGCAGCTTGTACAGGGGGGACGAGCAGTACTTC.

This clonotype occurred many times. This chain connects TRBV6-1 to TRBJ2-1; D is undetermined. Germline V gives CDR1 MNHNS, CDR2 SASEGT. Trimming took off 3 bases at V and 9 bases at J, with 9 bases between the two ends. CDR3 length: 12 amino acids. The CDR3 bases are TGTGCCAGCAGTGACTACAGTGGTGAGCAGTTCTTC. Amino acids: CASSDYSGEQFF.

This clonotype was recorded many times. The V call is TRBV7-8, the J call TRBJ1-2; D is perhaps TRBD1 (6 bases). The CDR3 has 16 amino acids. Germline V gives CDR1 SGHVS, CDR2 FQNEAQ. Between the trimmed V and J ends, which lost 2 bases and 6 bases, there was a span of 19 bases. This CDR3 reads CASSLPSREKGDGYTF. CDR3 in DNA: TGTGCCAGCAGCTTACCTTCGAGGGAGAAGGGGGATGGCTACACCTTC.

This clonotype has ten or more counts. The chain uses TRBV3-1 and TRBJ2-5; maybe TRBD2 (6 bases). Germline loops: CDR1 LGHDT, CDR2 YNNKEL (reference sequence). This CDR3 is 14 amino acids long. Deletions cut 1 base from V and 5 bases from J, with 11 bases between. The CDR3 coding sequence is TGTGCCAGCAGCCAAGTAGTTAGCGGCGAGACCCAGTACTTC. Amino acids: CASSQVVSGETQYF.

The V and J genes are TRBV28 and TRBJ1-1; D gene unclear. The CDR3 runs 13 residues. The germline gives CDR1 MDHEN, CDR2 SYDVKM. Trimming shortened V by 9 bases and J by 0 bases, and 11 bases separated the two germline ends. CDR3 coding DNA: TGTGCCAGTTCCAATGGCCTGAACACTGAAGCTTTCTTT. It codes for CASSNGLNTEAFF.

The chain couples TRBV20-1 to TRBJ2-3, with D uncertain. This CDR3 spans 15 amino acids. The V and J ends lost 8 bases and 1 base respectively, with 19 bases between them. Germline V gene lookup returns CDR1 DFQATT and CDR2 SNEGSKA (reference sequence). The CDR3 loop reads CSPTLRQMGTDTQYF. The CDR3 DNA is TGCAGTCCAACCTTGAGGCAGATGGGCACAGATACGCAGTATTTT.

CDR3 protein: CASEYGVGVYNEQFF. Written as DNA, the CDR3 is TGTGCCAGCGAGTATGGAGTGGGAGTGTACAATGAGCAGTTCTTC. The V and J genes are TRBV28 and TRBJ2-1, with TRBD2 as a possible D gene (5 bases). There are 15 residues in the CDR3. V was pared by 8 bases and J by 4 bases, with 18 bases between. Per the germline V gene, CDR1 is MDHEN and CDR2 is SYDVKM.

This clonotype was seen ten or more times. The chain uses TRBV14 and TRBJ1-4, with D perhaps matching TRBD1 (5 bases). The CDR3 is 16 amino acids. CDR1 SGHDN and CDR2 FVKESK come from the germline V gene. The V end lost 4 bases, the J end lost 3 bases, and 15 bases lay between the germline ends. The DNA of the CDR3 is TGTGCCAGCAGCCCCCACCCCCAGGGCCCTAATGAAAAACTGTTTTTT. It is translated as CASSPHPQGPNEKLFF. Full variable domain (remainder filled in from reference TRBV14 and TRBJ1-4): EAGVTQFPSHSVIEKGQTVTLRCDPISGHDNLYWYRRVMGKEIKFLLHFVKESKQDESGMPNNRFLAERTGGTYSTLKVQPAELEDSGVYFCASSPHPQGPNEKLFFGSGTQLSVL.

In its sample, this clonotype was seen a few times. The genes are TRBV5-5 and TRBJ2-7; D possibly corresponds to TRBD1 (5 bases). The CDR3 runs to 15 residues. V was trimmed by 0 bases and J by 2 bases, leaving 12 bases between them. Germline values: CDR1 SGHKS, CDR2 YYEKEE (reference sequence). The CDR3 sequence: CASSLAHRGAYEQYF. CDR3 nucleotide sequence: TGTGCCAGCAGCTTGGCCCATAGGGGCGCCTACGAGCAGTACTTC. Complete variable domain (other parts from reference TRBV5-5 and TRBJ2-7): DAGVTQSPTHLIKTRGQQVTLRCSPISGHKSVSWYQQVLGQGPQFIFQYYEKEERGRGNFPDRFSARQFPNYSSELNVNALLLGDSALYLCASSLAHRGAYEQYFGPGTRLTVT.

This clonotype was recorded at least ten times. V gene TRBV5-5 combines with J gene TRBJ2-2, with 11 bases identical to TRBD2. This CDR3 comprises 15 residues. Per the germline V gene, CDR1 is SGHKS and CDR2 is YYEKEE (reference sequence). V lost 2 bases, J lost 7 bases, and 4 bases stayed unmatched. Written as DNA, the CDR3 is TGTGCCAGCAGCTTTCCGCTAGCGGGAGGCGGGGAGCTGTTTTTT. It specifies CASSFPLAGGGELFF.

This clonotype was observed many times. This chain links TRBV11-2 with TRBJ2-3; D not resolved. The V end lost 2 bases, the J end lost 1 base, and 10 bases lay between the germline ends. Per the germline V gene, CDR1 is SGHAT and CDR2 is FQNNGV. The CDR3 is made up of 15 amino acids. The CDR3 reads CASSLSGFGTDTQYF. The DNA for the CDR3 is TGTGCCAGCAGCTTATCTGGATTTGGCACAGATACGCAGTATTTT.